This entry lists 25 T cell receptor beta chains sequenced from one sample in a study of blood T cell repertoires in COVID-19. Sequencing was performed with immunoSEQ multiplex PCR; in TCRdb, only in-frame clones are kept and a portion is missing. The sample includes around 100,000 clones, more than 85% seen only once; the top ten take around 2.1%. Sequenced input: peripheral blood. The receptors come from a man in his fifties or sixties with active COVID-19.

As concerns this clone: Other DNA sequences from this sample encode an identical CDR3 as well. This chain uses TRBV5-1 with TRBJ1-4; D not resolved. The V and J ends lost 1 base and 0 bases respectively, with 4 bases between them. Looked up from germline, CDR1 is SGHRS and CDR2 is YFSETQ. The CDR3 has 14 residues. The CDR3 nucleotides read TGCGCCAGCAGCTTGACGGCAACTAATGAAAAACTGTTTTTT. This gives the protein CASSLTATNEKLFF.

The chain links TRBV5-6 to TRBJ1-3, with D possibly matching TRBD1 (5 bases). The V end was cut by 3 bases, the J end by 2 bases, with 12 bases between. The CDR3 is 15 amino acids. Looked up from germline, CDR1 is SGHDT and CDR2 is YYEEEE. This CDR3 is CASSSNPGAGNTIYF. The CDR3 coding sequence is TGTGCCAGCAGCTCAAACCCGGGGGCTGGAAACACCATATATTTT.

Concerning this clone itself: Other nucleotide sequences in the sample specify the same CDR3. The chain is built from TRBV5-1 and TRBJ1-1; the match to TRBD1 covers 9 bases. The CDR3 consists of 14 residues. Germline V gene data show CDR1 as SGHRS and CDR2 as YFSETQ. J gave up 2 bases and V 4 bases, and 3 bases lay outside the gene matches. CDR3 protein: CASSLDRGNTEAFF. The DNA for the CDR3 is TGCGCCAGCAGCCTGGACAGGGGAAACACTGAAGCTTTCTTT.

The chain carries TRBV6-5 and TRBJ1-5; TRBD1 is a possible D gene (6 bases). CDR1 is MNHEY and CDR2 is SVGAGI in the germline V gene. The CDR3 sequence is 14 residues long. Trimming cost V 2 bases and J 2 bases, with 7 bases left between them. CDR3 DNA sequence: TGTGCCAGCAGTTACAACAGGGGCAATCAGCCCCAGCATTTT. This codes for CASSYNRGNQPQHF.

V usage is TRBV10-3 and J usage is TRBJ2-2, with D possibly being TRBD1 (5 bases). Trimming cost V 8 bases and J 3 bases, with 10 bases left between them. The CDR3 runs 13 residues. The germline V gene has CDR1 ENHRY and CDR2 SYGVKD. The CDR3 here is CAIARDYTGELFF. DNA of the CDR3: TGTGCCATCGCCAGGGATTACACCGGGGAGCTGTTTTTT.

The CDR3 nucleotides are TGCGCCAGCAGCCAAGTGGACAGGGACTATGGCTACACCTTC. Its translation: CASSQVDRDYGYTF. The rearrangement links TRBV4-1 to TRBJ1-2, with 8 bases identical to TRBD1. This CDR3 contains 14 residues. J lost 3 bases, V lost 1 base, and 1 base had no gene match. Germline V CDR1 and CDR2: MGHRA, YSYEKL.

The chain carries TRBV12-3 or TRBV12-4 and TRBJ2-2, with D possibly TRBD2 on 5 matching bases. V lost 2 bases, J lost 13 bases, and 14 bases lay in between. This CDR3 has 13 amino acids. The CDR3 DNA reads TGTGCCAGCAGTTTATCGGACTCCCTGGTGCTGTTTTTT. Its translation: CASSLSDSLVLFF.

The chain has TRBV7-9 and TRBJ2-1; the match to TRBD2 covers 16 bases. V shed 5 bases and J 10 bases; nucleotides not matched to a gene: 11. Germline V gives CDR1 SEHNR, CDR2 FQNEAQ (reference sequence). The CDR3 totals 17 residues. As DNA, the CDR3 is TGTGCCAGCAGCCTCCCCCTCGGGACTAGCGGGAGGGACGAGCAGTTCTTC. Translating gives CASSLPLGTSGRDEQFF.

The rearrangement joins TRBV9 to TRBJ2-1, with a weak D call TRBD1 (6 bases). This CDR3 has 16 residues. The germline CDR1 and CDR2 sequences are SGDLS and YYNGEE. Trimming stripped 0 bases from V and 9 bases from J, with 19 bases between. CDR3 protein: CASSVGAHRDTIEQFF. The CDR3 nucleotides read TGTGCCAGCAGCGTAGGGGCGCACAGGGACACTATTGAGCAGTTCTTC.

The V and J genes are TRBV2 and TRBJ2-7; a possible D gene is TRBD2 (6 bases). Germline V CDR1 and CDR2: SNHLY, FYNNEI. The CDR3 loop spans 12 amino acids. V shed 7 bases and J shed 4 bases, with 11 bases lying between them. The CDR3 loop reads CASKAAGYEQYF. CDR3 in DNA: TGTGCCAGCAAGGCGGCGGGGTACGAGCAGTACTTC.

The CDR3 spells CASSQTSGKQYV. Written as DNA, the CDR3 is TGTGCCAGCAGCCAAACTAGCGGGAAGCAGTACGTC. This chain connects TRBV3-1 (or the pseudogene TRBV3-2) to TRBJ2-7; 10 positions agree with TRBD2. J was trimmed by 8 bases and V by 2 bases; bases with no gene match: 0. Per germline, CDR1 LGHDT and CDR2 YNNKEL (reference sequence). This CDR3 has 12 amino acids.

The CDR3 sequence: CASSISWDSTRYEQYF. For the CDR3, the DNA is TGTGCCAGTAGTATTAGTTGGGACAGTACTCGCTACGAGCAGTACTTC. The gene calls are TRBV19 and TRBJ2-7; TRBD1 agrees at 7 bases. The germline gives CDR1 LNHDA, CDR2 SQIVND (reference sequence). This CDR3 contains 16 residues. V lost 3 bases and J lost 3; bases outside the gene matches: 11.

The chain recombines TRBV7-2 with TRBJ2-3; unclear D gene. Germline V gene sequence: CDR1 SGHTA, CDR2 FQGNSA. Trimming took 0 bases from V and 0 from J, leaving 7 bases between them. The CDR3 has 15 amino acids. CDR3 coding DNA: TGTGCCAGCAGCTTAGCCCCGGTCAGCACAGATACGCAGTATTTT. Translated: CASSLAPVSTDTQYF.

This chain's CDR3 is CASSLSGHKGEKLFF. The CDR3 coding sequence is TGTGCCAGCAGCTTATCAGGTCATAAGGGGGAAAAACTGTTTTTT. The V gene is TRBV7-8, the J gene TRBJ1-4, with D possibly TRBD1 on 5 matching bases. This CDR3 spans 15 amino acids. The V and J ends lost 2 bases and 8 bases respectively, with 15 bases between them. CDR1 is SGHVS, CDR2 FQNEAQ, per germline. Supplemented by reference TRBV7-8 and TRBJ1-4, the full variable domain reads GAGVSQSPRYKVAKRGQDVALRCDPISGHVSLFWYQQALGQGPEFLTYFQNEAQLDKSGLPSDRFFAERPEGSVSTLKIQRTQQEDSAVYLCASSLSGHKGEKLFFGSGTQLSVL.

This chain links TRBV24-1 with TRBJ1-2, with 8 positions matching TRBD1. V was pared by 4 bases and J by 3 bases, with 6 bases of the junction left unmatched. Germline CDR1 reads KGHDR; CDR2 reads SFDVKD. The CDR3 extends over 15 amino acids. The CDR3 spells CATSDPTGADYGYTF. The CDR3, as DNA: TGTGCCACCAGTGACCCGACAGGGGCGGACTATGGCTACACCTTC.

V is TRBV14 and J is TRBJ2-1; 9 bases are a match to TRBD2. Germline CDR1 SGHDN, CDR2 FVKESK. V gave up 0 bases and J gave up 4 bases; unmatched junction bases: 7. CDR3 size: 17 residues. In DNA form, the CDR3 reads TGTGCCAGCAGCCAAGAAGGTAGCGGGGGCTGGTACAATGAGCAGTTCTTC. Translating it yields CASSQEGSGGWYNEQFF.

The chain carries TRBV12-3 or TRBV12-4 and TRBJ1-3; the match to TRBD1 covers 7 bases. This CDR3 is built from 13 residues. V dropped 11 bases and J dropped 0; count of bases not matched to a gene: 4. The CDR3: CAGKGASGNTIYF. The CDR3 DNA reads as TGTGCCGGAAAGGGGGCCTCTGGAAACACCATATATTTT.

The chain has TRBV2 and TRBJ2-3, with 13 bases that match TRBD2. This CDR3 contains 16 residues. Germline assignment: CDR1 SNHLY and CDR2 FYNNEI. The ends lost 4 bases at V and 2 bases at J; junction bases unmatched: 3. DNA for the CDR3: TGTGCCAGCAGTGGGGGGACTAGCGGGATCACAGATACGCAGTATTTT. Its protein is CASSGGTSGITDTQYF.

The rearrangement joins TRBV29-1 to TRBJ2-5; 8 bases match TRBD2. V trimming: 7 bases; J trimming: 4 bases; junction bases outside the gene matches: 11. This CDR3 contains 14 residues. Per germline, CDR1 SQVTM and CDR2 ANQGSEA. CDR3: CSAGGGRSTETQYF. The CDR3 nucleotides read TGCAGCGCTGGGGGCGGGAGGTCAACAGAGACCCAGTACTTC.

V and J are TRBV24-1 and TRBJ2-3; tentatively, D is TRBD1 (5 bases). The CDR3 length is 14 residues. CDR1 and CDR2 from the germline V gene are KGHDR and SFDVKD. V lost 0 bases and J 3 bases, leaving 6 bases between the germline ends. CDR3 amino acids: CATSDLAGTDTQYF. CDR3 coding DNA: TGTGCCACCAGTGATTTGGCAGGGACAGATACGCAGTATTTT.

The chain uses TRBV5-1 and TRBJ1-2; TRBD1 matches at 8 bases. V lost 4 bases, J lost 4 bases, and 6 bases stayed unmatched. Germline CDR1 is SGHRS and CDR2 is YFSETQ. This CDR3 comprises 14 residues. CDR3 nucleotide sequence: TGCGCCAGCAGCATGGACAGGGTTGGCTATGGCTACACCTTC. Translating gives CASSMDRVGYGYTF.

The V gene is TRBV5-1, the J gene TRBJ1-1, with a tentative D call TRBD1 (6 bases). The V end was cut by 8 bases, the J end by 1 base, with 15 bases between. The CDR3 spans 14 residues. CDR1 is SGHRS, CDR2 YFSETQ, per germline. The CDR3 bases are TGCGCCAGTCACTTAGGCAGGGGGAACACTGAAGCTTTCTTT. Protein sequence: CASHLGRGNTEAFF.

The J gene is TRBJ2-5, the V gene TRBV28; maybe TRBD2 (5 bases). The CDR3 contains 14 residues. The germline CDR1 and CDR2 sequences are MDHEN and SYDVKM. V was pared by 0 bases and J by 4 bases, with 9 bases between. The CDR3 sequence: CASSLWGRIETQYF. The CDR3 region has the DNA TGTGCCAGCAGTTTATGGGGGAGAATAGAGACCCAGTACTTC.

This clone came up once. This rearrangement joins TRBV18 to TRBJ1-2; D is undetermined. Germline lookup yields CDR1 KGHSH and CDR2 LQKENI. The CDR3 has 13 residues. The ends were cut back, 3 bases at V and 3 bases at J, with 8 bases in the middle. The CDR3 DNA follows: TGTGCCAGCTCACCGTCCCGGGACTATGGCTACACCTTC. Translation gives CASSPSRDYGYTF.

The chain recombines TRBV14 with TRBJ1-4; D unresolved. The V gene's germline CDR1 is SGHDN and CDR2 FVKESK. The germline V and J ends were trimmed by 4 bases and 8 bases, with 11 bases remaining between them. This CDR3 is built from 13 residues. The CDR3 loop is CASSLGVLEKLFF. As DNA, the CDR3 is TGTGCCAGCAGCCTGGGCGTTCTGGAAAAACTGTTTTTT.